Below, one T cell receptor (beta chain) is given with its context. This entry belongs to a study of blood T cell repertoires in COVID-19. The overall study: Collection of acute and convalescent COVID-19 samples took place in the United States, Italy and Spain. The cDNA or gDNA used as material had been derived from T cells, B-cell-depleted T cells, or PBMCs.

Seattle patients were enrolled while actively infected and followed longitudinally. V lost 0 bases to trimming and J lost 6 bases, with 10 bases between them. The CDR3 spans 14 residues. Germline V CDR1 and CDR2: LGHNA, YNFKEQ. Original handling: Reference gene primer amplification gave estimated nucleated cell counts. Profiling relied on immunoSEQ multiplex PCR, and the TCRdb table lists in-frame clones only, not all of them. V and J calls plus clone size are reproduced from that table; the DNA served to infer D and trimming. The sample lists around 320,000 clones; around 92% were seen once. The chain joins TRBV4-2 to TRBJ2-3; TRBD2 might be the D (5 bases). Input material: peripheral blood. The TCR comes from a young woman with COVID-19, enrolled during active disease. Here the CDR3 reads CASSQDDLADTQYF. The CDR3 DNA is TGTGCCAGCAGCCAAGATGACCTAGCCGATACGCAGTATTTT.